One T cell receptor (beta chain) is described in this entry. This may stem from a read error, because a much larger clone lies one nucleotide away. The missing conserved phenylalanine or tryptophan at the end of this CDR3 makes a read error likely. Axillary draining lymph nodes of breast cancer patients supplied the node samples. These data are taken from a study of breast tumors, draining lymph nodes, adjacent tissues. Looked up from germline, CDR1 is LNHDA and CDR2 is SQIVND (reference sequence). The CDR3 has 16 amino acids. Between the trimmed V and J ends, which lost 3 bases and 4 bases, there was a span of 18 bases. TCRdb re-called the multiplex PCR reads with MiXCR, one entry per CDR3 protein. The table lists 150,000 to 200,000 distinct CDR3 sequences, 30% to 35% of them singletons.

The clonotype originates from a female donor with breast cancer. Some clones in this sample may be carry-over from other donors' samples. The specimen was axillary lymph node tissue. The chain couples TRBV19 to TRBJ1-2; tentatively, D is TRBD1 (6 bases). In DNA, the CDR3 is TGTGCCAGTAGTATTGGCTGGAGCGGGGGGGCCTATGGCTACACCTCC. Its translation: CASSIGWSGGAYGYTS.